A single sample gave rise to the 16 T cell receptor beta chains below, sequenced in a study of blood T cell repertoires in COVID-19. Generated by immunoSEQ multiplex PCR, the TCRdb table keeps only in-frame clones and is missing some. The sample yields 310,000 or so clones, approximately 92% seen once. The sequencing input was PBMCs or T cells enriched from blood (not recorded which). The receptors were sampled from a woman in her 30s who had recovered from COVID-19.

The chain carries TRBV18 and TRBJ1-1; D gene ambiguous. This CDR3 has 14 residues. The germline V and J ends were trimmed by 6 bases and 3 bases, with 14 bases remaining between them. Germline V gene sequence: CDR1 KGHSH, CDR2 LQKENI. CDR3 protein: CASSPAGGDTEAFF. Written as DNA, the CDR3 is TGTGCCAGCTCGCCAGCGGGTGGGGACACTGAAGCTTTCTTT.

The J gene is TRBJ1-4, the V gene TRBV5-1; 7 nucleotides agree with TRBD1. V shed 4 bases and J 0 bases; nucleotides not matched to a gene: 6. CDR1 and CDR2 from the germline V gene are SGHRS and YFSETQ. The CDR3 loop spans 16 amino acids. The CDR3 region has the DNA TGCGCCAGCAGCGTCGGGACAGTTGCAACTAATGAAAAACTGTTTTTT. Translation: CASSVGTVATNEKLFF. The variable domain in full, completed from reference TRBV5-1 and TRBJ1-4, reads KAGVTQTPRYLIKTRGQQVTLSCSPISGHRSVSWYQQTPGQGLQFLFEYFSETQRNKGNFPGRFSGRQFSNSRSEMNVSTLELGDSALYLCASSVGTVATNEKLFFGSGTQLSVL.

The chain couples TRBV10-1 to TRBJ2-1; 8 bases are a match to TRBD2. The germline V gene encodes CDR1 WNHNN and CDR2 SYGVQD (reference sequence). Germline trimming cut 1 base from V and 1 base from J; bases unmatched to any gene: 12. The CDR3 sequence is 19 residues long. CDR3 nucleotides: TGCGCCAGCAGTGAGTTGGGCGGGGGGACATCAAGGTCCTACAATGAGCAGTTCTTC. It codes for CASSELGGGTSRSYNEQFF.

This clone was seen once. The same CDR3 arises from other DNA sequences in this sample as well. The chain employs TRBV18 and TRBJ2-1, with 7 positions matching TRBD1. Germline CDR1 KGHSH, CDR2 LQKENI. V lost 0 bases, J lost 4 bases, and 6 bases stayed unmatched. The CDR3 is 16 residues long. The CDR3 nucleotides are TGTGCCAGCTCACCACCGCGAGACAGGGTTTACAATGAGCAGTTCTTC. Translation: CASSPPRDRVYNEQFF.

The chain recombines TRBV7-3 with TRBJ2-2; possible D gene TRBD2, 6 bases. Trimming removed 5 bases at V and 6 bases at J, with 13 bases between. Germline assignment: CDR1 SGHTA and CDR2 FQGTGA. This CDR3 has 14 residues. This CDR3 is CASSGGYDSGELFF. CDR3 sequence (DNA): TGTGCCAGCAGCGGGGGGTATGACTCCGGGGAGCTGTTTTTT.

The chain couples TRBV5-8 to TRBJ2-3; 7 bases agree with TRBD2. The germline gives CDR1 SGHTS, CDR2 YDEGEE. The ends lost 2 bases at V and 8 bases at J; junction bases unmatched: 5. This CDR3 contains 13 residues. CDR3 DNA: TGTGCCAGCAGCTTCGCTAGCGGATCTACGCAGTATTTT. Its translation is CASSFASGSTQYF.

V is TRBV7-9 and J is TRBJ2-1, with a tentative D call TRBD1 (6 bases). The V end was cut by 5 bases, the J end by 2 bases, with 13 bases between. Germline loops: CDR1 SEHNR, CDR2 FQNEAQ (reference sequence). CDR3 size: 15 residues. CDR3 residues: CASSQTGFPYNEQFF. In nucleotides, the CDR3 is TGTGCCAGCAGCCAAACAGGGTTTCCCTACAATGAGCAGTTCTTC.

This sequence joins TRBV11-2 and TRBJ1-2; TRBD1 matches at 7 bases. Germline V CDR1 and CDR2: SGHAT, FQNNGV. V shed 1 base and J 4 bases; nucleotides not matched to a gene: 6. The CDR3 sequence is 15 residues long. The CDR3 here is CASSLGLTGPYGYTF. In DNA, the CDR3 is TGTGCCAGCAGCTTAGGGTTGACAGGGCCCTATGGCTACACCTTC.

This chain connects TRBV27 to TRBJ2-7; 12 bases map to TRBD2. The V gene end was trimmed by 2 bases and the J gene end by 1 base; junction bases not matched to a gene: 0. Germline CDR1 and CDR2: MNHEY and SMNVEV (reference sequence). CDR3 size: 15 residues. CDR3 sequence: CASSLLAGGSYEQYF. CDR3 bases: TGTGCCAGCAGTTTACTAGCGGGGGGGTCCTACGAGCAGTACTTC.

The chain employs TRBV6-7 and TRBJ1-6, with D maybe TRBD1 (6 bases). TRBV6-7 is reported as an ORF; its role is uncertain. This CDR3 is 17 amino acids long. Trimming pared 2 bases from V and 7 bases from J, leaving 18 bases between. The CDR3 DNA follows: TGTGCCAGCAGTTACCCTCGTGGGCGACAGGAAAATTCACCCCTCCACTTT. Translated, it gives CASSYPRGRQENSPLHF.

The CDR3 sequence is CASSPREGQGSEKLFF. The DNA of the CDR3 is TGTGCCAGCAGCCCTAGGGAGGGGCAGGGGAGCGAAAAACTGTTTTTT. The chain links TRBV28 to TRBJ1-4; TRBD1 might be the D (6 bases). The CDR3 has 16 amino acids. V lost 6 bases to trimming and J lost 8 bases, with 22 bases between them. The germline V gene has CDR1 MDHEN and CDR2 SYDVKM.

This rearrangement joins TRBV5-1 to TRBJ2-1; 8 nucleotides agree with TRBD2. The CDR3 length is 15 residues. Germline CDR1 SGHRS, CDR2 YFSETQ. The trim removed 5 bases at V and 5 bases at J, leaving 9 bases unmatched. As DNA, the CDR3 is TGCGCCAGCAGTCGAACCGGGACTAGTAACAATGAGCAGTTCTTC. Residues: CASSRTGTSNNEQFF.

The chain recombines TRBV6-2 or TRBV6-3 with TRBJ2-1; D unresolved. In germline, CDR1 is MNHEY, CDR2 SVGEGT. CDR3 length: 16 residues. With 0 bases removed from V and 5 bases from J, the gap between germline ends came to 14 bases. As DNA, the CDR3 is TGTGCCAGCAGTTACTCGATACAGCCGATTAACAATGAGCAGTTCTTC. This sequence encodes CASSYSIQPINNEQFF.

This clone was detected once. V gene TRBV4-3 combines with J gene TRBJ2-1; the match to TRBD2 covers 10 bases. CDR1 and CDR2 (germline): LGHNA, YSLEER. The CDR3 is 17 amino acids. Trimming cost V 3 bases and J 7 bases; bases outside gene matches: 12. Here the CDR3 reads CASSQDTPPTSGNEQFF. The CDR3 DNA reads TGCGCCAGCAGCCAGGACACCCCCCCGACTAGCGGGAATGAGCAGTTCTTC.

This clone occurred once. The CDR3 protein is CASRRQRGGQPQHF. CDR3 coding DNA: TGTGCCAGTAGAAGACAAAGGGGGGGTCAGCCCCAGCATTTT. The V call is TRBV19, the J call TRBJ1-5, with D tentatively TRBD1 (6 bases). Germline V lookup: CDR1 LNHDA, CDR2 SQIVND (reference sequence). With 6 bases removed from V and 6 bases from J, the gap between germline ends came to 15 bases. The CDR3 has 14 residues.

V gene TRBV12-3 or TRBV12-4 combines with J gene TRBJ1-2; 7 bases are a match to TRBD1. The CDR3 runs to 13 residues. Trimming cost V 5 bases and J 8 bases; bases outside gene matches: 8. CDR3 in amino acids: CASSPDRERGYTF. The CDR3 DNA reads as TGTGCCAGCAGTCCCGACAGGGAACGGGGCTACACCTTC.